Below are 23 T cell receptor beta chains sequenced from a single sample in a study of T cells in Graves' hyperthyroidism and ophthalmopathy (dated by TCRdb to the late 2010s). The method was multiplex PCR. TCRdb records Illumina HiSeq 2000 as the sequencer. The TCR beta CDR3 regions were amplified from RNA transcripts. A first-round RT-PCR of the TCR CDR3 used the HTBI primer set with the Qiagen OneStep RT-PCR kit. TCRdb passed the public sequencing reads through fastp at Q25 and MiXCR, retaining productive beta sequences. Each entry merges the rows of one CDR3 protein and shows their most common DNA and genes. Here the sample has about 290,000 distinct CDR3 sequences; roughly 13% occur a single time. The ten largest account for about 8% of the sample. The sequenced sample consisted of blood. Receptor source: a woman in her 30s with Graves' hyperthyroidism that later progressed to Graves' ophthalmopathy.

The chain couples TRBV29-1 to TRBJ2-7; TRBD1 or TRBD2 may be the D gene (5 bases each). The CDR3 extends over 17 amino acids. CDR1 SQVTM and CDR2 ANQGSEA come from the germline V gene. V was shortened by 6 bases and J by 3 bases, with 27 bases between the two germline ends. The CDR3 nucleotides read TGCAGCGTCTACACAACGGGGCCTTCCTCATCGTTCTACGAGCAGTACTTC. It is translated as CSVYTTGPSSSFYEQYF.

The table lists this clonotype with a few counts. J is TRBJ2-1 and V is TRBV7-6, with 8 bases lining up with TRBD2. In germline, CDR1 is SGHVS, CDR2 FNYEAQ. V shed 6 bases and J 4 bases; nucleotides not matched to a gene: 8. This CDR3 has 15 residues. The CDR3 DNA sequence: TGTGCCAGCAGTAAATTAGGACTAGCTTACAATGAGCAGTTCTTC. Translation: CASSKLGLAYNEQFF.

There are many counts of this clonotype. A read error may produce the germline difference seen at one junction end. V usage is TRBV6-1 and J usage is TRBJ2-3, with 11 bases fitting TRBD2. CDR1 and CDR2 from the germline V gene are MNHNS and SASEGT. This CDR3 spans 14 amino acids. The CDR3 bases are TGTACCAGCAGTCAACTAGCGGGAGCCGATACGCAGTATTTT. It codes for CTSSQLAGADTQYF.

In its sample, this clonotype was seen many times. CDR3 bases: TGTGCCAGCAGCGTTAGCGGGACCTCCTACAATGAGCAGTTCTTC. It translates to CASSVSGTSYNEQFF. The genes are TRBV9 and TRBJ2-1, with 8 bases that match TRBD2. CDR1 SGDLS and CDR2 YYNGEE come from the germline V gene. The V segment lost 2 bases and the J segment 0 bases; nucleotides outside the gene matches: 1. This CDR3 region has 15 residues.

The table lists this clonotype with many counts. The genes are TRBV5-6 and TRBJ2-3, with 7 bases lining up with TRBD1. The germline V gene has CDR1 SGHDT and CDR2 YYEEEE. Losses at the gene ends were 4 bases for V and 2 bases for J; bases not matched to a gene: 7. The length of the CDR3 is 15 residues. The CDR3 bases are TGTGCCAGCAGCCCCTGGGACAGATACACAGATACGCAGTATTTT. Residues: CASSPWDRYTDTQYF.

This clonotype was found a few times. Being one base from a much bigger clone, this may be a read error. The chain combines TRBV27 with TRBJ2-7, with TRBD2 as a possible D gene (6 bases). CDR1 is MNHEY, CDR2 SMNVEV, per germline (reference sequence). The CDR3 totals 14 residues. The CDR3 bases are TGTGCCAGCAGGCTAGTGGGGGGTACCTACGGGCAGTACTTC. Translating it yields CASRLVGGTYGQYF.

This clonotype was detected ten times or more. The chain links TRBV18 to TRBJ2-1; the D is unclear. From germline, CDR1 is KGHSH and CDR2 LQKENI. The CDR3 totals 15 residues. Trimming took 6 bases from V and 4 from J, leaving 16 bases between them. For the CDR3, the DNA is TGTGCCAGCTCCCCCCCGGGTGATTGGTACAATGAGCAGTTCTTC. Its translation is CASSPPGDWYNEQFF.

Ten or more counts support this clonotype. Written as DNA, the CDR3 is TGTGCCAGCAGTCCCCGAGGGGGGGATTCACCCCTCCACTTT. This codes for CASSPRGGDSPLHF. The chain employs TRBV12-3 or TRBV12-4 and TRBJ1-6; a weak D match, TRBD1 (6 bases). Trimming stripped 5 bases from V and 8 bases from J, with 13 bases between. This CDR3 has 14 amino acids.

This clonotype came up a few times. The chain combines TRBV4-1 with TRBJ2-2; D may be TRBD2 (6 bases). In germline, CDR1 is MGHRA, CDR2 YSYEKL. V was pared by 1 base and J by 4 bases, with 13 bases between. This CDR3 has 16 amino acids. CDR3 in amino acids: CASSQVWQGGTGELFF. The DNA of the CDR3 is TGCGCCAGCAGCCAAGTGTGGCAGGGAGGCACCGGGGAGCTGTTTTTT.

This chain joins TRBV20-1 and TRBJ2-5; 8 positions agree with TRBD1. The CDR3 is 14 residues long. Losses at the gene ends were 1 base for V and 2 bases for J; bases not matched to a gene: 3. Germline assignment: CDR1 DFQATT and CDR2 SNEGSKA (reference sequence). The CDR3 nucleotides are TGCAGTGCTAGAGGAAGGACAGGGCAAGAGACCCAGTACTTC. It is translated as CSARGRTGQETQYF.

There are many counts of this clonotype. V usage is TRBV5-1 and J usage is TRBJ2-7, with 7 bases lining up with TRBD1. This CDR3 spans 13 amino acids. Unmatched junction bases numbered 7, after V lost 4 bases and J lost 6 bases. CDR1 and CDR2 (germline): SGHRS, YFSETQ. The DNA of the CDR3 is TGCGCCAGCAGCACCGAGACAGGGCGCGAGCAGTACTTC. As protein: CASSTETGREQYF.

Ten or more counts support this clonotype. The chain carries TRBV12-3 or TRBV12-4 and TRBJ2-5; no clear D. The CDR3 contains 13 residues. The germline V and J ends were trimmed by 3 bases and 4 bases, with 9 bases remaining between them. CDR3 in DNA: TGTGCCAGCAGTTTGGTCGTCCGAGAGACCCAGTACTTC. As protein: CASSLVVRETQYF.

Notes on this clonotype: Mismatch with germline at one junction end may stem from a read error. V gene TRBV10-3 combines with J gene TRBJ2-6; 8 bases line up with TRBD1. This CDR3 region has 15 residues. Germline CDR1 ENHRY, CDR2 SYGVKD. CDR3 sequence reads: CTIGLQGAGANVLTF. The CDR3 DNA is TGTACCATTGGCCTCCAGGGGGCCGGGGCCAACGTCCTGACTTTC.

As concerns this clonotype: A read error may explain this, as a much larger clone is one base away. The J gene is TRBJ2-3, the V gene TRBV14; unclear D gene. Trimming cost V 3 bases and J 4 bases, with 2 bases left between them. The CDR3 is 11 residues long. Germline lookup yields CDR1 SGHDN and CDR2 FVKESK. CDR3 DNA: TGTGCCAGCAGCCACGCAGATACGCAGTATTTT. The encoded protein is CASSHADTQYF.

This clonotype was seen repeatedly, ten times or more. The rearrangement uses TRBV7-2 and TRBJ1-5; TRBD1 might be the D (5 bases). Germline V gene lookup returns CDR1 SGHTA and CDR2 FQGNSA. V lost 5 bases, J lost 2 bases, and 10 bases lay in between. The CDR3 covers 14 residues. The CDR3 region is CASSPSGGNQPQHF. Written as DNA, the CDR3 is TGTGCCAGCAGCCCATCGGGGGGCAATCAGCCCCAGCATTTT. The complete variable domain, with remaining parts taken from reference TRBV7-2 and TRBJ1-5, reads GAGVSQSPSNKVTEKGKDVELRCDPISGHTALYWYRQSLGQGLEFLIYFQGNSAPDKSGLPSDRFSAERTGGSVSTLTIQRTQQEDSAVYLCASSPSGGNQPQHFGDGTRLSIL.

This clonotype occurred many times. The V and J genes are TRBV10-3 and TRBJ1-2, with 9 bases identical to TRBD1. V trimming: 3 bases; J trimming: 5 bases; junction bases outside the gene matches: 7. This CDR3 comprises 15 residues. CDR1 ENHRY and CDR2 SYGVKD come from the germline V gene. Here the CDR3 DNA reads TGTGCCATCAGTGAACAACAGGGGGCGACTTATGGCTACACCTTC. It yields the protein CAISEQQGATYGYTF.

This clonotype was seen at least ten times. The CDR3 protein is CASSQVVGGYNEQFF. CDR3 DNA: TGCGCCAGCAGCCAAGTGGTCGGCGGGTACAATGAGCAGTTCTTC. The J gene is TRBJ2-1, the V gene TRBV4-1; perhaps TRBD2 as D (5 bases). CDR3 length equals 15 residues. Trimming cost V 1 base and J 4 bases, with 11 bases left between them. Germline values: CDR1 MGHRA, CDR2 YSYEKL.

This clonotype was counted many times. The CDR3 region has the DNA TGTGCCAGCAGTTTCGGAGAGAACTATGGCTACACCTTC. Its translation is CASSFGENYGYTF. The chain couples TRBV12-3 or TRBV12-4 to TRBJ1-2; D remains unclear. CDR3 length: 13 residues. The V end lost 3 bases, the J end lost 2 bases, and 7 bases lay between the germline ends.

This clonotype was counted many times. This chain connects TRBV6-1 to TRBJ2-5, with D perhaps TRBD1 (5 bases). The CDR3 length is 16 residues. V gave up 4 bases and J gave up 2 bases, with 17 bases separating them. In germline, CDR1 is MNHNS, CDR2 SASEGT. This CDR3 is CASSGSLAGHQETQYF. In nucleotides, the CDR3 is TGTGCCAGCAGTGGGAGTCTGGCAGGACATCAAGAGACCCAGTACTTC.

This clonotype has at least ten counts. J is TRBJ1-6 and V is TRBV20-1; D might be TRBD1 (5 bases). V shed 0 bases and J shed 10 bases, with 13 bases lying between them. CDR1 DFQATT and CDR2 SNEGSKA come from the germline V gene (reference sequence). The CDR3 covers 14 residues. CDR3 nucleotide sequence: TGCAGTGCTAGAGATCCATGGGGGGAATCACCCCTCCACTTT. Residues: CSARDPWGESPLHF.

This clonotype has ten or more counts. V and J are TRBV6-1 and TRBJ2-1, with 13 bases lining up with TRBD2. The CDR3 covers 14 residues. CDR1 MNHNS and CDR2 SASEGT come from the germline V gene. V lost 8 bases, J lost 7 bases, and 5 bases stayed unmatched. This CDR3 is CASSGLAGFNEQFF. DNA of the CDR3: TGTGCCAGCTCGGGACTAGCGGGATTTAATGAGCAGTTCTTC.

This chain uses TRBV29-1 with TRBJ2-2; the match to TRBD1 covers 7 bases. Germline V lookup: CDR1 SQVTM, CDR2 ANQGSEA. The ends lost 5 bases at V and 2 bases at J; junction bases unmatched: 5. This CDR3 region has 14 residues. This chain's CDR3 is CSVQGGYNTGELFF. The CDR3 DNA reads as TGCAGCGTTCAAGGGGGCTATAACACCGGGGAGCTGTTTTTT.

This clonotype was detected a few times. Germline and junction disagree at one end, which may indicate a read error. The chain has TRBV7-2 and TRBJ1-2; 10 bases align to TRBD1. The V gene's germline CDR1 is SGHTA and CDR2 FQGNSA. CDR3 length: 14 amino acids. The CDR3 DNA is TGTGCCGGCAGCGCGGGACAGGGGCGCTTTGGCTACACCTTC. Translated, it gives CAGSAGQGRFGYTF. Looking up the rest from reference TRBV7-2 and TRBJ1-2 gives the full variable domain: GAGVSQSPSNKVTEKGKDVELRCDPISGHTALYWYRQSLGQGLEFLIYFQGNSAPDKSGLPSDRFSAERTGGSVSTLTIQRTQQEDSAVYLCAGSAGQGRFGYTFGSGTRLTVV.